Below, 20 T cell receptor beta chains from the same sample are listed, as sequenced in a study of post-analysis software for immune sequencing data. Study-wide results and limits: TRBV5-6, TRBV5-1 and TRBV20-1 belonged to a set of roughly 5 TRBV segments that were more frequent in patients than controls.

Unique-molecular-identifier-tagged TCR beta cDNA libraries were used. MiXCR was run by TCRdb on the PCR reads, yielding one entry per CDR3 protein. The repertoire holds hundreds of thousands of distinct CDR3 sequences, with approximately 59% as singletons. Their antigens are not known. The sequencing input was blood. These receptors all stem from a girl aged 2 to 9 with multiple sclerosis.

This clonotype was counted between two and nine times. This chain connects TRBV12-3 or TRBV12-4 to TRBJ2-6; D perhaps matches TRBD2 (5 bases). V was shortened by 5 bases and J by 4 bases, with 9 bases between the two germline ends. The CDR3 spans 14 residues. The CDR3 sequence is CASSPLAGANVLTF. The DNA for the CDR3 is TGTGCCAGCAGTCCCCTAGCCGGGGCCAACGTCCTGACTTTC.

This clonotype was counted only a few times. This sequence joins TRBV7-2 and TRBJ2-1; no clear D. The germline CDR1 and CDR2 sequences are SGHTA and FQGNSA. With 3 bases removed from V and 3 bases from J, the gap between germline ends came to 15 bases. This CDR3 spans 16 amino acids. The CDR3 sequence: CASSFGSRDLYNEQFF. CDR3 nucleotide sequence: TGTGCCAGCAGCTTTGGGTCGCGCGACCTCTACAATGAGCAGTTCTTC.

The chain couples TRBV4-1 to TRBJ2-4; TRBD1 aligns across 12 bases. V lost 3 bases, J lost 1 base, and 13 bases stayed unmatched. This CDR3 comprises 20 residues. The germline gives CDR1 MGHRA, CDR2 YSYEKL. The CDR3 here is CASSHRISGQGAEAKNIQYF. Here the CDR3 DNA reads TGCGCCAGCAGCCATCGAATATCGGGACAGGGGGCCGAGGCCAAAAACATTCAGTACTTC.

V is TRBV5-1 and J is TRBJ2-3; 8 nucleotides agree with TRBD1. The CDR3 runs 14 residues. From germline, CDR1 is SGHRS and CDR2 YFSETQ. V lost 5 bases, J lost 6 bases, and 8 bases stayed unmatched. CDR3: CASREGQGSDTQYF. CDR3 nucleotide sequence: TGCGCCAGCAGGGAAGGACAGGGAAGCGATACGCAGTATTTT.

The chain has TRBV11-2 and TRBJ1-2; no clear D. Deletions cut 5 bases from V and 8 bases from J, with 9 bases between. The CDR3 is 11 amino acids. CDR1 is SGHAT, CDR2 FQNNGV, per germline. Here the CDR3 DNA reads TGTGCCAGCAGCGCGGTGTTAGGCTACACCTTC. As protein: CASSAVLGYTF.

This chain connects TRBV12-3 or TRBV12-4 to TRBJ2-3; 7 nucleotides match TRBD1. With V trimmed by 5 bases and J by 0 bases, 8 bases remained unmatched. This CDR3 is 16 amino acids long. This CDR3 reads CASSKGASLSTDTQYF. The CDR3 bases are TGTGCCAGCAGTAAGGGGGCTTCACTCAGCACAGATACGCAGTATTTT.

A remark on this clonotype: The germline gene is not matched at one end of the junction; a read error may be the cause. The chain has TRBV9 and TRBJ2-1, with 12 bases fitting TRBD2. Germline V gives CDR1 SGDLS, CDR2 YYNGEE. The CDR3 covers 17 residues. The CDR3 region has the DNA TGTGCCGGCAGCGTAGGACCACGGACTAGCGGGAAATATGAGCAGTTCTTC. Protein: CAGSVGPRTSGKYEQFF.

This chain links TRBV7-9 with TRBJ2-4; 7 nucleotides match TRBD2. The end of the DNA is better explained by TRBJ2-7, so the J call may be wrong. The CDR3 is 15 amino acids. The germline CDR1 and CDR2 sequences are SEHNR and FQNEAQ (reference sequence). CDR3 in DNA: TGTGCCAGCAGCTTGTGGGGTAGCGGGCACTACGAGCAGTACTTC. It translates to CASSLWGSGHYEQYF.

The CDR3 loop reads CSAWTSGADTQYF. The CDR3 DNA reads TGCAGTGCCTGGACTAGCGGGGCCGATACGCAGTATTTT. The chain carries TRBV20-1 and TRBJ2-3; 12 bases agree with TRBD2. Germline-derived CDR1 and CDR2 are DFQATT and SNEGSKA (reference sequence). V dropped 6 bases and J dropped 6; count of bases not matched to a gene: 4. This CDR3 has 13 amino acids.

V and J are TRBV5-1 and TRBJ2-1; D unresolved. From germline, CDR1 is SGHRS and CDR2 YFSETQ. V lost 0 bases and J 7 bases, leaving 8 bases between the germline ends. The CDR3 runs 13 residues. CDR3 in DNA: TGCGCCAGCAGCTTGGCGAACTTAAATGAGCAGTTCTTC. Protein: CASSLANLNEQFF.

V and J are TRBV7-2 and TRBJ1-4; 8 nucleotides align to TRBD1. Unmatched junction bases numbered 5, after V lost 5 bases and J lost 3 bases. CDR3 length: 15 amino acids. Looked up from germline, CDR1 is SGHTA and CDR2 is FQGNSA. CDR3 coding DNA: TGTGCCAGCAGCCCACTACAGGGGGCTAATGAAAAACTGTTTTTT. Encoded protein: CASSPLQGANEKLFF. Drawing the rest from reference TRBV7-2 and TRBJ1-4, the complete variable domain is GAGVSQSPSNKVTEKGKDVELRCDPISGHTALYWYRQSLGQGLEFLIYFQGNSAPDKSGLPSDRFSAERTGGSVSTLTIQRTQQEDSAVYLCASSPLQGANEKLFFGSGTQLSVL.

This clonotype showed up just a few times. The chain links TRBV28 to TRBJ2-5, with a tentative D call TRBD1 (5 bases). In germline, CDR1 is MDHEN, CDR2 SYDVKM. V was clipped by 5 bases and J by 0 bases, with 13 bases between them. This CDR3 is 15 amino acids long. CDR3 coding DNA: TGTGCCAGCAGTCCTCGACAGACATACCAAGAGACCCAGTACTTC. This gives the protein CASSPRQTYQETQYF.

CDR3: CASSEAATYNEQFF. CDR3 in DNA: TGTGCCAGCAGTGAGGCAGCCACCTACAATGAGCAGTTCTTC. The chain carries TRBV2 and TRBJ2-1; D remains ambiguous. This CDR3 contains 14 residues. Between the trimmed V and J ends, which lost 3 bases and 2 bases, there was a span of 8 bases. CDR1 and CDR2 from the germline V gene are SNHLY and FYNNEI.

The V call is TRBV7-2, the J call TRBJ1-1; 9 bases are a match to TRBD1. This CDR3 region has 16 residues. V gave up 5 bases and J gave up 7 bases; unmatched junction bases: 14. From germline, CDR1 is SGHTA and CDR2 FQGNSA. The CDR3 loop is CASSTGGGQGTLEAFF. The CDR3 nucleotides are TGTGCCAGCAGCACAGGGGGAGGACAGGGGACCCTTGAAGCTTTCTTT.

The V call is TRBV5-1, the J call TRBJ1-5, with 7 positions matching TRBD1. The J segment lost 5 bases and the V segment lost 0 bases, leaving 14 bases of the junction unmatched. The CDR3 is 18 amino acids. Germline CDR1 SGHRS, CDR2 YFSETQ. Written as DNA, the CDR3 is TGCGCCAGCAGCTTGGGACCTACCGGGCAGGGGGGCCATCAGCCCCAGCATTTT. Protein: CASSLGPTGQGGHQPQHF. Variable domain in full (rest from reference TRBV5-1 and TRBJ1-5): KAGVTQTPRYLIKTRGQQVTLSCSPISGHRSVSWYQQTPGQGLQFLFEYFSETQRNKGNFPGRFSGRQFSNSRSEMNVSTLELGDSALYLCASSLGPTGQGGHQPQHFGDGTRLSIL.

This rearrangement joins TRBV10-3 to TRBJ2-5; TRBD2 agrees at 7 bases. CDR1 and CDR2 from the germline V gene are ENHRY and SYGVKD. CDR3 length equals 15 residues. The J segment lost 3 bases and the V segment lost 2 bases, leaving 6 bases of the junction unmatched. The DNA of the CDR3 is TGTGCCATCAGTGAGCCAAGGGAGGGAGAAGAGACCCAGTACTTC. This sequence encodes CAISEPREGEETQYF.

This clonotype has just a few counts. V gene TRBV7-9 combines with J gene TRBJ1-2, with 9 bases fitting TRBD1. Germline V gene lookup returns CDR1 SEHNR and CDR2 FQNEAQ (reference sequence). The CDR3 extends over 13 amino acids. The ends lost 5 bases at V and 8 bases at J; junction bases unmatched: 6. The DNA for the CDR3 is TGTGCCAGCAGCGGTCGGACAGGGGAGGGCTACACCTTC. It translates to CASSGRTGEGYTF.

The J gene is TRBJ2-1, the V gene TRBV28; TRBD1 or TRBD2 may be the D gene (7 bases each). This CDR3 has 14 amino acids. CDR1 and CDR2 from the germline V gene are MDHEN and SYDVKM. V lost 5 bases, J lost 8 bases, and 16 bases lay in between. The CDR3 DNA follows: TGTGCCAGCAGTGTGACAGGGAGGGTAGATGAGCAGTTCTTC. Translating gives CASSVTGRVDEQFF. Variable domain in full (rest from reference TRBV28 and TRBJ2-1): DVKVTQSSRYLVKRTGEKVFLECVQDMDHENMFWYRQDPGLGLRLIYFSYDVKMKEKGDIPEGYSVSREKKERFSLILESASTNQTSMYLCASSVTGRVDEQFFGPGTRLTVL.

V gene TRBV5-1 combines with J gene TRBJ2-1, with TRBD2 matching 12 bases. Germline V gene sequence: CDR1 SGHRS, CDR2 YFSETQ. Trimming cost V 5 bases and J 4 bases; bases outside gene matches: 10. CDR3 length equals 17 residues. CDR3 in amino acids: CASSSGLAGIPYNEQFF. The CDR3 DNA is TGCGCCAGCAGTTCCGGACTAGCGGGGATCCCATACAATGAGCAGTTCTTC.

The chain couples TRBV11-2 to TRBJ1-2, with D perhaps matching TRBD1 (6 bases). Germline assignment: CDR1 SGHAT and CDR2 FQNNGV. V shed 5 bases and J shed 1 base, with 8 bases lying between them. The CDR3 totals 13 residues. CDR3 amino acids: CASSPGDNYGYTF. CDR3 bases: TGTGCCAGCAGCCCAGGGGATAACTATGGCTACACCTTC. The full variable domain, completed using reference TRBV11-2 and TRBJ1-2, is EAGVAQSPRYKIIEKRQSVAFWCNPISGHATLYWYQQILGQGPKLLIQFQNNGVVDDSQLPKDRFSAERLKGVDSTLKIQPAKLEDSAVYLCASSPGDNYGYTFGSGTRLTVV.